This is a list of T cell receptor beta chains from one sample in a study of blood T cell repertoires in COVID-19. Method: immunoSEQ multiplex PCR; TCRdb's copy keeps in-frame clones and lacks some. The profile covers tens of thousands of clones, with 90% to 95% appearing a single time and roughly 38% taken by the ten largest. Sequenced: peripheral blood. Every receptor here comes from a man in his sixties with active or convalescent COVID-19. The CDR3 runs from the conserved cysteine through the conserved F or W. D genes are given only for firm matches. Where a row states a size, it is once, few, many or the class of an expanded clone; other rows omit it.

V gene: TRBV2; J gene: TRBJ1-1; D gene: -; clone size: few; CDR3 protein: CASSESERVKAFF; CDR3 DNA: TGTGCCAGCAGTGAAAGTGAGAGGGTCAAAGCTTTCTTT
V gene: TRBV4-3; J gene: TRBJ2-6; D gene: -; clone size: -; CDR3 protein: CASSPTGRANSGANVLTF; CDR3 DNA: TGCGCCAGCAGCCCTACAGGGAGGGCCAATTCCGGGGCCAACGTCCTGACTTTC
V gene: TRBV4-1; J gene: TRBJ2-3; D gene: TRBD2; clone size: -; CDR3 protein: CASSQAHSGGPSTDTQYF; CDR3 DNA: TGCGCCAGCAGCCAAGCTCATAGCGGGGGGCCTAGCACAGATACGCAGTATTTT
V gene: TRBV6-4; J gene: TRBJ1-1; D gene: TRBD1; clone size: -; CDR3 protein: CASRQGATDTEAFF; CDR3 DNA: TGTGCCAGCAGACAGGGGGCAACGGACACTGAAGCTTTCTTT
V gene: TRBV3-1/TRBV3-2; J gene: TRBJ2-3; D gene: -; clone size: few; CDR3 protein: CASSPSADTQYF; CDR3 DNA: TGTGCCAGCAGCCCCAGCGCGGATACGCAGTATTTT
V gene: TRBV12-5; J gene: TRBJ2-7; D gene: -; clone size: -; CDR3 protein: CASGLGSGEQYF; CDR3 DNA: TGTGCTAGTGGTTTGGGATCCGGCGAGCAGTACTTC
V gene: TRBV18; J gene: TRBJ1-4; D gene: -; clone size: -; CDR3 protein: CASSPRRNEKLFF; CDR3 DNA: TGTGCCAGCTCACCACGGAGGAATGAAAAACTGTTTTTT
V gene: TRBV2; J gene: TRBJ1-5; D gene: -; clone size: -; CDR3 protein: CASKGDGSNQPQHF; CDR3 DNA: TGTGCCAGCAAGGGGGATGGAAGCAATCAGCCCCAGCATTTT
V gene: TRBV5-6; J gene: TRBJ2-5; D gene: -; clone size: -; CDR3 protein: CASSSPQEGETQYF; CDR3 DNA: TGTGCCAGCAGCTCCCCACAGGAGGGGGAGACCCAGTACTTC
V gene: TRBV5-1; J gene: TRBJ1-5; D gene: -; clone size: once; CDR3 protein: CASSLEGVSNQPQHF; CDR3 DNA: TGCGCCAGCAGCTTGGAAGGGGTGAGCAATCAGCCCCAGCATTTT
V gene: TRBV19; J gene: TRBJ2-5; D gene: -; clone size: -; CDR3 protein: CASSSTGETQYF; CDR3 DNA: TGTGCCAGTAGTAGTACGGGGGAGACCCAGTACTTC
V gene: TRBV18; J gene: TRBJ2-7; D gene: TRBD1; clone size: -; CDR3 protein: CASLGQGAYEQYF; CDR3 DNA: TGTGCCAGTCTGGGACAGGGGGCATACGAGCAGTACTTC
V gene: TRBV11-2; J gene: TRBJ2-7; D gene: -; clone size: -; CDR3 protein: CASSSAPPGQYF; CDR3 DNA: TGTGCCAGCAGCTCCGCCCCCCCGGGGCAGTACTTC
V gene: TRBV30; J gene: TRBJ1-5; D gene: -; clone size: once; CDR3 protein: CAWGREGQPQHF; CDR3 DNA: TGTGCCTGGGGGCGGGAGGGTCAGCCCCAGCATTTT
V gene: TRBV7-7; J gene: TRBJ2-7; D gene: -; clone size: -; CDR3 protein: CASSLTGSGEQYF; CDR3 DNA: TGTGCTAGCAGCTTAACTGGCTCCGGGGAGCAGTACTTC
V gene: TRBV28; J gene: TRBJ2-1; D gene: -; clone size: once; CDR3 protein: CASSQPRGIDEQFF; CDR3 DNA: TGTGCCAGCAGTCAACCTAGGGGTATCGATGAGCAGTTCTTC
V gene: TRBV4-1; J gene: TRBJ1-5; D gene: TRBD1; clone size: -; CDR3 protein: CASSQWTGGAGQPQHF; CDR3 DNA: TGCGCCAGCAGCCAGTGGACAGGGGGCGCAGGCCAGCCCCAGCATTTT
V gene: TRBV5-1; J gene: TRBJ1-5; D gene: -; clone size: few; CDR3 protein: CASSPLPRVLSSNQPQHF; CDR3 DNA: TGCGCCAGCAGCCCACTACCGAGGGTTCTTAGTAGCAATCAGCCCCAGCATTTT
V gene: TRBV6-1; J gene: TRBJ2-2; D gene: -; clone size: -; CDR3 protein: CASSEERYTGELFF; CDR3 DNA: TGTGCCAGCAGTGAGGAGCGATACACCGGGGAGCTGTTTTTT
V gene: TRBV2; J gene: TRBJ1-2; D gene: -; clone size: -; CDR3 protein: CASSLSGPLLGYTF; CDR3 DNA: TGTGCCAGCAGTCTGTCAGGCCCCCTTCTTGGCTACACCTTC
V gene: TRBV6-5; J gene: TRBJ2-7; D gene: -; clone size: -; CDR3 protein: CASITPKGGEQYF; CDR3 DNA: TGTGCCAGCATCACCCCTAAGGGCGGGGAGCAGTACTTC
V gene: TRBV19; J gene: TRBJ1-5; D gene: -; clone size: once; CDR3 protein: CASKSPPGPGGSNQPQHF; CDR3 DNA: TGTGCCAGTAAGTCACCTCCGGGCCCTGGCGGGAGCAATCAGCCCCAGCATTTT
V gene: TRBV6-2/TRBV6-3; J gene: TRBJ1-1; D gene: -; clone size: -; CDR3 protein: CASSAGRGGVGTEAFF; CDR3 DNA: TGTGCCAGCAGTGCGGGCCGAGGCGGGGTGGGCACTGAAGCTTTCTTT
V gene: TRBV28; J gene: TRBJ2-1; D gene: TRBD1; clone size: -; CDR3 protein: CASSFGSTGRFF; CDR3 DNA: TGTGCCAGCAGTTTTGGTTCGACAGGGCGGTTCTTC
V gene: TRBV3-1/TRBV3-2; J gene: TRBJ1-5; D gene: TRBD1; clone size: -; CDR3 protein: CASSPGTGNQPQHF; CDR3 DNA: TGTGCCAGCAGCCCCGGGACAGGCAATCAGCCCCAGCATTTT
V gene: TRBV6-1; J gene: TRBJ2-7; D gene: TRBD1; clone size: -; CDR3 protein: CASSEWTGFYYEQYF; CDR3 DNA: TGTGCCAGCAGTGAATGGACAGGTTTTTACTACGAGCAGTACTTC
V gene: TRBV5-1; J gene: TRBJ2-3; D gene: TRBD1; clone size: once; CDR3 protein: CASSLFRDRGTDTQYF; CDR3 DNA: TGCGCCAGCAGCTTGTTCAGGGACAGGGGCACAGATACGCAGTATTTT
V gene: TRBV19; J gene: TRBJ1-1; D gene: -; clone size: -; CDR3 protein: CATTNLGRGSNTEAFF; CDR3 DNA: TGTGCCACTACCAACCTTGGGAGGGGGTCGAACACTGAAGCTTTCTTT
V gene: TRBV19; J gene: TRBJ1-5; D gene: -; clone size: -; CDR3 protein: CASRGSSGNQPQHF; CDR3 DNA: TGTGCCAGTAGGGGGAGTTCTGGCAATCAGCCCCAGCATTTT
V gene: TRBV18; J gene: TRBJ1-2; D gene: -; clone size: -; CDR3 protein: CASSPGGFGYTF; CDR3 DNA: TGTGCCAGCTCACCGGGCGGGTTCGGCTACACCTTC
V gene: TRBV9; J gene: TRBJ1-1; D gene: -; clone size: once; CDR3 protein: CASSPQQEIRNTEAFF; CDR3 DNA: TGTGCCAGCAGCCCCCAACAGGAGATACGGAACACTGAAGCTTTCTTT